This T cell receptor beta chain is drawn from a study of blood T cell repertoires in COVID-19. For the study at large: The United States, Italy and Spain were the sources of the acute and convalescent COVID-19 samples. From T cells, B-cell-depleted T cells, or PBMCs came the material, which was cDNA or gDNA.

The CDR3 extends over 13 amino acids. Losses at the gene ends were 7 bases for V and 8 bases for J; bases not matched to a gene: 7. The germline CDR1 and CDR2 sequences are SNHLY and FYNNEI. Per the original methods: It was from reference gene primer amplification that nucleated cell counts were estimated. Some clones are missing from TCRdb's copy, which holds only in-frame ones; the method was immunoSEQ multiplex PCR. V and J calls and clone size are those listed in that table; D and trimming were worked out from the DNA. The sample has about 200,000 clones, less than 85% seen once. V and J are TRBV2 and TRBJ2-4, with 8 bases fitting TRBD2. The source is a woman between 65 and 79 years old with acute or convalescent COVID-19. Sequences were obtained from peripheral blood. CDR3 protein: CASTSGLADIQYF. CDR3 DNA sequence: TGTGCCAGCACCTCAGGACTAGCTGACATTCAGTACTTC.